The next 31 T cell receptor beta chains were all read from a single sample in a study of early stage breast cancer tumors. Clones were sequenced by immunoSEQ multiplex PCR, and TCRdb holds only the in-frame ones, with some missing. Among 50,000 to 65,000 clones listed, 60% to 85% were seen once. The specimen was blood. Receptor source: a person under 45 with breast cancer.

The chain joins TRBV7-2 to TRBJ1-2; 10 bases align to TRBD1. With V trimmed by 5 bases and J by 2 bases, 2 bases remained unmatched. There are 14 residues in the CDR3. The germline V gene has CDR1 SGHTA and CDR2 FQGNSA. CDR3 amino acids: CASSRDRGNYGYTF. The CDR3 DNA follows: TGTGCCAGCAGCAGGGACAGGGGAAACTATGGCTACACCTTC.

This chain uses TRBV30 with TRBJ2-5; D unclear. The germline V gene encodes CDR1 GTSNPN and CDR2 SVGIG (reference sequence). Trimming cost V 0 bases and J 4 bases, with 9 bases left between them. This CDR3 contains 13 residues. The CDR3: CAWSVRPRETQYF. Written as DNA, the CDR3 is TGTGCCTGGAGTGTGAGGCCCAGAGAGACCCAGTACTTC.

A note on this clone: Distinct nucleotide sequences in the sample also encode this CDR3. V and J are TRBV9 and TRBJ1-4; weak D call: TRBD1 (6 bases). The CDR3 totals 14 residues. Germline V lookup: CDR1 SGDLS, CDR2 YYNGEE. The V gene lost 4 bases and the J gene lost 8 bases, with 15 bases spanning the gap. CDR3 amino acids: CASSTGRGNEKLFF. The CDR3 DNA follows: TGTGCCAGCAGCACAGGGCGAGGAAACGAAAAACTGTTTTTT.

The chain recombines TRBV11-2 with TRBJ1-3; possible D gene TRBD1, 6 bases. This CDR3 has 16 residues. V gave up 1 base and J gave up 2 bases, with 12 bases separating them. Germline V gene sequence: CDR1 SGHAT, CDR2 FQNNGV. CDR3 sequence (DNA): TGTGCCAGCAGCTTAGTGCAGGGGTTGGCTGGAAACACCATATATTTT. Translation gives CASSLVQGLAGNTIYF.

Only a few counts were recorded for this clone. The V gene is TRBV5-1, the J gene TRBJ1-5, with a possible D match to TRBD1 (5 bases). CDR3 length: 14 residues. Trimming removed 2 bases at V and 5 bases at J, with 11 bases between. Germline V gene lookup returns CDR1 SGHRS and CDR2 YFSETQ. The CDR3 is CASSFGGEDQPQHF. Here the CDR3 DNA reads TGCGCCAGCAGCTTCGGGGGGGAAGATCAGCCCCAGCATTTT.

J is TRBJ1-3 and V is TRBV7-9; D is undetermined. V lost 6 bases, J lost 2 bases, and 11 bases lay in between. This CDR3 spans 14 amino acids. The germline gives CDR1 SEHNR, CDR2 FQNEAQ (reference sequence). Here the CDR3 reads CASSPTGPGNTIYF. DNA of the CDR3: TGTGCCAGCAGTCCTACGGGTCCTGGAAACACCATATATTTT.

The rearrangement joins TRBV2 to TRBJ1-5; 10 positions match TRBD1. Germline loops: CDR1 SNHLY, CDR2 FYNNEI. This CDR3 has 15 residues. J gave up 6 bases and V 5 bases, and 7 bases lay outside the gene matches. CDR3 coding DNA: TGTGCCAGCAGTTGGGACAGGGGCTCCGGTCAGCCCCAGCATTTT. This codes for CASSWDRGSGQPQHF.

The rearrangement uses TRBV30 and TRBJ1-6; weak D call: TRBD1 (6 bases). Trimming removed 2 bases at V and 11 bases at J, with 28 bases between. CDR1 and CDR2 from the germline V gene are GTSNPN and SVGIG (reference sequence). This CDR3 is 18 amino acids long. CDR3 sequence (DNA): TGTGCCTGGAGTTATCTTGTGGCTGGGGGCGCGAGAAAAACACCCCTCCACTTT. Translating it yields CAWSYLVAGGARKTPLHF.

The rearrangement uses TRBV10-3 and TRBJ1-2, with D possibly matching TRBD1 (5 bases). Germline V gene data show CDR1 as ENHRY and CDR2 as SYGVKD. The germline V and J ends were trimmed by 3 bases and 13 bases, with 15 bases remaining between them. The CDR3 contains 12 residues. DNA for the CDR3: TGTGCCATCAGTGACCCGACAGACCTGCGCACCTTC. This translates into CAISDPTDLRTF.

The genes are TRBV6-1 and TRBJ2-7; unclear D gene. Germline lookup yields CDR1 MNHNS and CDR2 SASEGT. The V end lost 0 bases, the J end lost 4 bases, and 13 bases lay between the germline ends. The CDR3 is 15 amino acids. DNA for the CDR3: TGTGCCAGCAGTGAAGCGCAGCCAAAATTATACGAGCAGTACTTC. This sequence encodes CASSEAQPKLYEQYF.

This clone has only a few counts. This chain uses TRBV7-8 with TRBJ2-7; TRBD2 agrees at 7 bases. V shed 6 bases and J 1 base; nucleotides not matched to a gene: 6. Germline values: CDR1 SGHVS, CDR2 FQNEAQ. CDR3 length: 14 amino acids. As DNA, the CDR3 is TGTGCCAGCAGTACTAGCGCCCTTTCCTACGAGCAGTACTTC. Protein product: CASSTSALSYEQYF.

The CDR3 DNA reads TGCGCCAGCAGCTGGGGGACCAGCACAGATACGCAGTATTTT. This encodes CASSWGTSTDTQYF. The chain couples TRBV5-1 to TRBJ2-3; D is tentatively TRBD1 or TRBD2 (5 bases each). Between the trimmed V and J ends, which lost 3 bases and 0 bases, there was a span of 8 bases. The CDR3 covers 14 residues. Germline V gene sequence: CDR1 SGHRS, CDR2 YFSETQ.

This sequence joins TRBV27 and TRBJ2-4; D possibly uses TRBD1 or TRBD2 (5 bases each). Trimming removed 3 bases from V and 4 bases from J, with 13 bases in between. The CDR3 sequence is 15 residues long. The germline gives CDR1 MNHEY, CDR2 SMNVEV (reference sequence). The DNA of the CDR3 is TGTGCCAGCAGTTTGGGACCGTGGACAAAAAACATTCAGTACTTC. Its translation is CASSLGPWTKNIQYF.

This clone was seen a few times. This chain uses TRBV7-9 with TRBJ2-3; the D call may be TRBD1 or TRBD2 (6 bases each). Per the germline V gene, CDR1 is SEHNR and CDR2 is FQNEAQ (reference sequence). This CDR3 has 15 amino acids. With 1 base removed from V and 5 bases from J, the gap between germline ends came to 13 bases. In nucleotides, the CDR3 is TGTGCCAGCAGCTTAGTGGGGGGCTCCGAAGATACGCAGTATTTT. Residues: CASSLVGGSEDTQYF.

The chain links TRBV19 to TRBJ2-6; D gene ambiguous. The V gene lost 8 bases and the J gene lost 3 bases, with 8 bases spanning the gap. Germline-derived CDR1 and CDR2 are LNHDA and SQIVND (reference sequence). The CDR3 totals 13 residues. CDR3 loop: CASSGSGANVLTF. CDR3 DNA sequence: TGTGCCAGTTCGGGTAGTGGGGCCAACGTCCTGACTTTC.

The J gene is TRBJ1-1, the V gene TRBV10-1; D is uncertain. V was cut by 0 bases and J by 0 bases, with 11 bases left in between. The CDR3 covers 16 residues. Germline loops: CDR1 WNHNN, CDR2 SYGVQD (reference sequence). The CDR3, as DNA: TGCGCCAGCAGTGAGTCGAAAGGCACTCTGAACACTGAAGCTTTCTTT. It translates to CASSESKGTLNTEAFF.

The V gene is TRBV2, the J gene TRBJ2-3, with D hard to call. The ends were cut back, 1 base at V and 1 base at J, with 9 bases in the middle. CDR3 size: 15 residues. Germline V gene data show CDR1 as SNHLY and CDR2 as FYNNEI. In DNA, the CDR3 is TGTGCCAGCAGTGAAGGACGACCTGGCACAGATACGCAGTATTTT. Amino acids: CASSEGRPGTDTQYF.

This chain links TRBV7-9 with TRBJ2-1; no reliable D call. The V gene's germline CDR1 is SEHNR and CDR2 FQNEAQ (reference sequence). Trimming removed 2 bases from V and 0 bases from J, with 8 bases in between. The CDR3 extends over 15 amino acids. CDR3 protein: CASSLSVPSYNEQFF. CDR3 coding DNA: TGTGCCAGCAGCTTAAGTGTTCCCTCCTACAATGAGCAGTTCTTC.

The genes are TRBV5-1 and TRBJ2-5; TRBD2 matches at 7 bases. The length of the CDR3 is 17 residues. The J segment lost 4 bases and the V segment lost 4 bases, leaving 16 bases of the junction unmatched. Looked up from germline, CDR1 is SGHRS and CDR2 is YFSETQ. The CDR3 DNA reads TGCGCCAGCAGCCGCGGACTAGTGAAGGCAATGGTAGAGACCCAGTACTTC. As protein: CASSRGLVKAMVETQYF. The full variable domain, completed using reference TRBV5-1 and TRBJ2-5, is KAGVTQTPRYLIKTRGQQVTLSCSPISGHRSVSWYQQTPGQGLQFLFEYFSETQRNKGNFPGRFSGRQFSNSRSEMNVSTLELGDSALYLCASSRGLVKAMVETQYFGPGTRLLVL.

CDR3 nucleotides: TGTGCCTGGAGGAAGGGACAGTACACCGGGGAGCTGTTTTTT. Translation gives CAWRKGQYTGELFF. The V call is TRBV30, the J call TRBJ2-2, with 7 bases identical to TRBD1. The CDR3 is made up of 14 amino acids. Germline CDR1 reads GTSNPN; CDR2 reads SVGIG (reference sequence). The trim removed 3 bases at V and 3 bases at J, leaving 4 bases unmatched.

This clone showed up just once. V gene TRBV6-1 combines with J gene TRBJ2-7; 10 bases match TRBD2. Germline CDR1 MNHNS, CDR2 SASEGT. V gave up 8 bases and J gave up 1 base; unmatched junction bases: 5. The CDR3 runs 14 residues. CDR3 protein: CASGRTSGSYEQYF. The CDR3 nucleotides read TGTGCCAGCGGCCGGACTAGCGGTTCCTACGAGCAGTACTTC.

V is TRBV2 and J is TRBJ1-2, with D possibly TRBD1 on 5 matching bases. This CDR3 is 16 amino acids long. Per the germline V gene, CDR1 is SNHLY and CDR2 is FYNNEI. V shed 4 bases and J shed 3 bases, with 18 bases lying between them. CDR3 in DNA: TGTGCCAGCAGTGTTATCAGTGGGGGAGAAGACTATGGCTACACCTTC. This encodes CASSVISGGEDYGYTF.

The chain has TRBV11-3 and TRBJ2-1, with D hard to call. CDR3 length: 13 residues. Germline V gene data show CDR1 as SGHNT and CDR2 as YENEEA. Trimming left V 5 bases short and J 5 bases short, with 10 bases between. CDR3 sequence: CASSQSQHNEQFF. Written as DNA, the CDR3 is TGTGCCAGCAGCCAAAGCCAGCACAATGAGCAGTTCTTC.

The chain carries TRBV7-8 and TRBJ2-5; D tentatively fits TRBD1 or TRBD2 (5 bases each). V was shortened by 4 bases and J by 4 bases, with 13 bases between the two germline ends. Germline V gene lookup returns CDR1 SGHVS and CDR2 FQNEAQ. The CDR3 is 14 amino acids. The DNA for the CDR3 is TGTGCCAGCAGCTCAAGGGGTCGGGGAGAGACCCAGTACTTC. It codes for CASSSRGRGETQYF.

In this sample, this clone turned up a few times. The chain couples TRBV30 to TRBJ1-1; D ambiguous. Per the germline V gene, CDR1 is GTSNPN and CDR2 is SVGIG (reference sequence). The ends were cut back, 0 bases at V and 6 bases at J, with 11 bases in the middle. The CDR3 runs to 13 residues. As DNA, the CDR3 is TGTGCCTGGAGTGTACGGGCAGCAGCTGAAGCTTTCTTT. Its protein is CAWSVRAAAEAFF.

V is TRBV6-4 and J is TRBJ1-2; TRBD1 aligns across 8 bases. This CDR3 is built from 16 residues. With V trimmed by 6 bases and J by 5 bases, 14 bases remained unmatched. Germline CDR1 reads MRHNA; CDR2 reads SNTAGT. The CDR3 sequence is CASRGQIGQGRYGYTF. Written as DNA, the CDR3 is TGTGCCAGCAGAGGGCAGATCGGACAGGGACGGTATGGCTACACCTTC.

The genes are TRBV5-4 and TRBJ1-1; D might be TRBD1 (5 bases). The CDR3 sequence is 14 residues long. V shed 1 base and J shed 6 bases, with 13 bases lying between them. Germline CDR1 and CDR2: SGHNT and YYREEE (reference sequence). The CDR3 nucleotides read TGTGCCAGCAGCTTGTATTTTAGGGGAGCTGAAGCTTTCTTT. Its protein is CASSLYFRGAEAFF.

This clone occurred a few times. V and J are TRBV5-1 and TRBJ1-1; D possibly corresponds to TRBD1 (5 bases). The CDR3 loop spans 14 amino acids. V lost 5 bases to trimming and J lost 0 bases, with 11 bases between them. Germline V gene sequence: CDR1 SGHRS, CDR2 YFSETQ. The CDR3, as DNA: TGCGCCAGCAGATCGCAGGGAATGAACACTGAAGCTTTCTTT. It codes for CASRSQGMNTEAFF.

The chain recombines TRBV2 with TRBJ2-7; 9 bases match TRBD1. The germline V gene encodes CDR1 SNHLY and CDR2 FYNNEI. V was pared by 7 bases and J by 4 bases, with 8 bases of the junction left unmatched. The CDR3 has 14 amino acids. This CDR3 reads CASKRQGDLYEQYF. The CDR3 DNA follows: TGTGCCAGCAAAAGACAGGGGGATTTATACGAGCAGTACTTC.

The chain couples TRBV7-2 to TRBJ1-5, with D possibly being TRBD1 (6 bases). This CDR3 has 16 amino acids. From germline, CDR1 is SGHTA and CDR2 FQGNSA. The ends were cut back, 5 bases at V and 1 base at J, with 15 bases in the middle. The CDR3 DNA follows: TGTGCCAGCAGCCCTGTTGGGCAGGGGAGCAATCAGCCCCAGCATTTT. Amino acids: CASSPVGQGSNQPQHF.

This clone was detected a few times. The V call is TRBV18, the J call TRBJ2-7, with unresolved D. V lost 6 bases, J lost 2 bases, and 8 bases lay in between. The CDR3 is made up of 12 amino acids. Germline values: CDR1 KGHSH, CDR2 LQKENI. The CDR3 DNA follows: TGTGCCAGCTCTCACAGTCCCTACGAGCAGTACTTC. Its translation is CASSHSPYEQYF.